The following is a TCR beta chain sequence with its context. This specimen comes from a study of T cell changes during pregnancy in multiple sclerosis. The repertoire was sequenced with immunoSEQ multiplex PCR; TCRdb's copy has only in-frame clones and lacks some. Of some 31,000 clones listed, 91% are singletons. V was cut by 0 bases and J by 4 bases, with 21 bases left in between. The CDR3 is 18 amino acids. The germline gives CDR1 MNHEY, CDR2 SMNVEV (reference sequence). The sequence was collected from a female donor in good health, enrolled as a control in a pregnancy study. This chain joins TRBV27 and TRBJ1-1; tentatively, D is TRBD1 (5 bases). Sequencing was performed on CD8+ T cells from peripheral blood mononuclear cells, taken in the second trimester of pregnancy. For the CDR3, the DNA is TGTGCCAGCAGTTTATCCCTGGGACTGGACAAGGGGATCACTGAAGCTTTCTTT. Translating it yields CASSLSLGLDKGITEAFF.